This paragraph reports one TCR beta chain. Its matching antigen is unknown. A multiplex PCR was run with 60 Vbeta primers and 13 Jbeta primers. Method: immunoSEQ multiplex PCR; TCRdb's copy keeps in-frame clones and lacks some. Here the sample spans some 59,000 clones, under 90% being singletons. The data were obtained in a study of cytomegalovirus exposure and HLA in healthy donors. The study, taken as a whole, reports: Among TCR beta chains, those listed as cytomegalovirus-associated numbered about 160. It was only CMV serostatus that was available as immune exposure information. At a 0.05 false discovery rate, a later analysis found around 17,000 TCR beta sequences to be associated with HLA alleles.

Germline CDR1 is SGHRS and CDR2 is YFSETQ. This CDR3 spans 16 amino acids. The J segment lost 7 bases and the V segment lost 0 bases, leaving 7 bases of the junction unmatched. Sample: PBMCs. The chain employs TRBV5-1 and TRBJ2-1, with TRBD2 matching 10 bases. The source of this sequence is a woman in her late teens or twenties in good health and CMV-seronegative. The CDR3 nucleotides are TGCGCCAGCAGCTTGGGGCCAGCGGGAGGGAAAAATGAGCAGTTCTTC. This gives the protein CASSLGPAGGKNEQFF.